The count of the clone carrying this T cell receptor beta chain is one. Its specificity is not known. This table comes from immunoSEQ multiplex PCR, and its TCRdb copy is limited to in-frame clones, with some not included. This repertoire shows more than 95,000 clones, roughly nine tenths found once; its top ten account for under 4.5%. This record comes from a study of cytomegalovirus exposure and HLA in healthy donors. Whole-study results and caveats: Associated with cytomegalovirus, according to the listing, were around 160 TCR beta chains. In vitro work confirmed that three CMV-associated chains recognize CMV antigens. Reportedly, diagnosis of cytomegalovirus status by the classifier showed high specificity and sensitivity.

This CDR3 comprises 13 residues. CDR1 and CDR2 from the germline V gene are SGHRS and YFSETQ. V trimming: 1 base; J trimming: 4 bases; junction bases outside the gene matches: 0. V gene TRBV5-1 combines with J gene TRBJ2-3; 7 nucleotides match TRBD1. The clonotype originates from a woman aged 18-29 years in good health and CMV-seropositive. The sequenced sample consisted of PBMCs. CDR3 amino acids: CASSLTGADTQYF. In nucleotides, the CDR3 is TGCGCCAGCAGCTTGACAGGGGCAGATACGCAGTATTTT.